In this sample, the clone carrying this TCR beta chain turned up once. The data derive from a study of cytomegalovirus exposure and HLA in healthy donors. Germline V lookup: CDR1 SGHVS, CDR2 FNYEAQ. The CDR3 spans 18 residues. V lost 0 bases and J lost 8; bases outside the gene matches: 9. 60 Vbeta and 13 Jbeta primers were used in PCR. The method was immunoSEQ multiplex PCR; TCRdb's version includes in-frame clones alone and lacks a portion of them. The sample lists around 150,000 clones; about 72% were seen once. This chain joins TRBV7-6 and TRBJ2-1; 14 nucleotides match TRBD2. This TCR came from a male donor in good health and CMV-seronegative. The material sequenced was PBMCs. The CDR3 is CASSLAPRLAGGLDEQFF. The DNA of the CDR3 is TGTGCCAGCAGCTTAGCCCCCCGACTAGCGGGAGGGTTGGATGAGCAGTTCTTC.